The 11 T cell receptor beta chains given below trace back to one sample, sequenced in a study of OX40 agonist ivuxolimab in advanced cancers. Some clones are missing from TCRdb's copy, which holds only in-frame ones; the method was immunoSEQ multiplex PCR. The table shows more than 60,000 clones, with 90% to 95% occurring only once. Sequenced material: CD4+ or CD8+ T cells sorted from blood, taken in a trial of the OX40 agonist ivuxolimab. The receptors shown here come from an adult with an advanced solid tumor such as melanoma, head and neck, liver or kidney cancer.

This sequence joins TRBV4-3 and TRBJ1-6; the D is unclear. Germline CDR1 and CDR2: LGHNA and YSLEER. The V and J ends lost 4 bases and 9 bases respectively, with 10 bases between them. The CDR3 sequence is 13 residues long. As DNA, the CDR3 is TGCGCCAGCAGCCCGGCCTTGGGTTCACCCCTCCACTTT. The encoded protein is CASSPALGSPLHF.

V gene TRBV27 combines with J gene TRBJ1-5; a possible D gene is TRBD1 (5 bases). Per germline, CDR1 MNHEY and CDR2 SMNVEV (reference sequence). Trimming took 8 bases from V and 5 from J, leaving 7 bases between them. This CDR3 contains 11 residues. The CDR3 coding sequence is TGTGCCAGCGGGGGTTATCAGCCCCAGCATTTT. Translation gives CASGGYQPQHF.

The CDR3 DNA reads as TGTGCCAGCACCATGGGGGCCTACGAGCAGTACTTC. This translates into CASTMGAYEQYF. The genes are TRBV7-8 and TRBJ2-7; possibly TRBD1 or TRBD2 for D (5 bases each). CDR1 is SGHVS, CDR2 FQNEAQ, per germline. This CDR3 has 12 amino acids. V was cut by 7 bases and J by 2 bases, with 9 bases left in between. Together with reference TRBV7-8 and TRBJ2-7, the CDR3 gives the full variable domain: GAGVSQSPRYKVAKRGQDVALRCDPISGHVSLFWYQQALGQGPEFLTYFQNEAQLDKSGLPSDRFFAERPEGSVSTLKIQRTQQEDSAVYLCASTMGAYEQYFGPGTRLTVT.

The CDR3 sequence: CASSEALLGPGGGEQFF. CDR3 bases: TGTGCCAGCAGTGAAGCCCTACTGGGACCCGGGGGCGGGGAGCAGTTCTTC. This chain uses TRBV2 with TRBJ2-1; D is possibly TRBD1 or TRBD2 (6 bases each). Germline CDR1 reads SNHLY; CDR2 reads FYNNEI. The CDR3 has 17 residues. V gave up 0 bases and J gave up 10 bases, with 22 bases separating them. The full variable domain, with the rest looked up from reference TRBV2 and TRBJ2-1, is EPEVTQTPSHQVTQMGQEVILRCVPISNHLYFYWYRQILGQKVEFLVSFYNNEISEKSEIFDDQFSVERPDGSNFTLKIRSTKLEDSAMYFCASSEALLGPGGGEQFFGPGTRLTVL.

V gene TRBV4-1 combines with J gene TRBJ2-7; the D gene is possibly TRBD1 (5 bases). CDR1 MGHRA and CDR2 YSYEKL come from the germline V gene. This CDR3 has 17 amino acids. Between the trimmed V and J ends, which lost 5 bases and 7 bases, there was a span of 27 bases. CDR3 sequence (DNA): TGCGCCAGCAGCTCGGTGTGGGGCAGGGATATTCGTCGGGAGCAGTACTTC. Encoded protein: CASSSVWGRDIRREQYF.

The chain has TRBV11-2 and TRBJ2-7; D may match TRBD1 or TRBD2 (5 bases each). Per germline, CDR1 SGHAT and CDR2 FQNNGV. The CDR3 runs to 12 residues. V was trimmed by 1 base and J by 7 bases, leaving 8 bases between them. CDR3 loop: CASSLAGREQYF. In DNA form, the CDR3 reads TGTGCCAGCAGCTTAGCGGGGCGTGAGCAGTACTTC. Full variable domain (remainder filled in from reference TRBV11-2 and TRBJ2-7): EAGVAQSPRYKIIEKRQSVAFWCNPISGHATLYWYQQILGQGPKLLIQFQNNGVVDDSQLPKDRFSAERLKGVDSTLKIQPAKLEDSAVYLCASSLAGREQYFGPGTRLTVT.

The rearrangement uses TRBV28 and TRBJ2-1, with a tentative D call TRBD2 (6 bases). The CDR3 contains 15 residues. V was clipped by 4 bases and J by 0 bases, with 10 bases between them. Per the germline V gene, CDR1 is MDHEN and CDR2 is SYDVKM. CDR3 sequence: CASSSAGSSYNEQFF. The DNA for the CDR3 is TGTGCCAGCAGTTCCGCGGGGAGCTCCTACAATGAGCAGTTCTTC.

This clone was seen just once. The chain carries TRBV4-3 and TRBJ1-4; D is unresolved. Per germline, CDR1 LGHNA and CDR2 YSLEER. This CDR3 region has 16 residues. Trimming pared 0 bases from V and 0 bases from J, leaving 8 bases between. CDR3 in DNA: TGCGCCAGCAGCCAAGAAATAAGCACAACTAATGAAAAACTGTTTTTT. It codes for CASSQEISTTNEKLFF.

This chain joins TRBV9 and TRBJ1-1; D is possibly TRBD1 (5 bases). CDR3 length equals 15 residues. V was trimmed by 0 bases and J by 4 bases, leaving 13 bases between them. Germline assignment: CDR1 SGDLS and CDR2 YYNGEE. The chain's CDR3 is CASSVESRGTTEAFF. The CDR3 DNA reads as TGTGCCAGCAGCGTAGAGTCGCGGGGCACCACTGAAGCTTTCTTT.

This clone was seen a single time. The CDR3 protein is CASGGSRGATTEFF. The CDR3 DNA reads TGTGCCAGCGGCGGGTCGCGGGGGGCCACTACAGAGTTCTTC. The chain carries TRBV2 and TRBJ2-1, with 8 bases matching TRBD2. Unmatched junction bases numbered 17, after V lost 8 bases and J lost 14 bases. CDR1 and CDR2 from the germline V gene are SNHLY and FYNNEI. This CDR3 region has 14 residues. The entire variable domain, with the rest obtained from reference TRBV2 and TRBJ2-1, is as follows: EPEVTQTPSHQVTQMGQEVILRCVPISNHLYFYWYRQILGQKVEFLVSFYNNEISEKSEIFDDQFSVERPDGSNFTLKIRSTKLEDSAMYFCASGGSRGATTEFFGPGTRLTVL.

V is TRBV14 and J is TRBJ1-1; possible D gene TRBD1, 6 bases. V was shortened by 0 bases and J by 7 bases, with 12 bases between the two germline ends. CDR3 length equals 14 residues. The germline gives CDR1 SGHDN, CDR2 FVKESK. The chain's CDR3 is CASSQEGGWGEAFF. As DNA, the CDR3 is TGTGCCAGCAGCCAAGAGGGGGGCTGGGGTGAAGCTTTCTTT. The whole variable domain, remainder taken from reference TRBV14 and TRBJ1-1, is EAGVTQFPSHSVIEKGQTVTLRCDPISGHDNLYWYRRVMGKEIKFLLHFVKESKQDESGMPNNRFLAERTGGTYSTLKVQPAELEDSGVYFCASSQEGGWGEAFFGQGTRLTVV.